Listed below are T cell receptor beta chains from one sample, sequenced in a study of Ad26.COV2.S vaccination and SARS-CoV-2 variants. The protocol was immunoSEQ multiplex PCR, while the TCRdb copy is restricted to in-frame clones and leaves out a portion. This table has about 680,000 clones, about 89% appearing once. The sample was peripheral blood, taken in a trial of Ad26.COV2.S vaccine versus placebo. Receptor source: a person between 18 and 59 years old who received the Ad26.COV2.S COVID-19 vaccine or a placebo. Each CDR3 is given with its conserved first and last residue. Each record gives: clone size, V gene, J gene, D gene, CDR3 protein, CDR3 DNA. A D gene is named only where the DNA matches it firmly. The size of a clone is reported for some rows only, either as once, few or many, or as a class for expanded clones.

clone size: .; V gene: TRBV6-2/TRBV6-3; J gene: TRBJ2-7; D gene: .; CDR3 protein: CASSSIIAEWGRSNYEQYF; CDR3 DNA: TGTGCCAGCAGTTCTATAATAGCGGAGTGGGGACGGTCGAACTACGAGCAGTACTTC
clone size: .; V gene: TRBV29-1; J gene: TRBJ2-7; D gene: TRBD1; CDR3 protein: CSVEEDGTGGYEQYF; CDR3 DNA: TGCAGCGTTGAAGAGGACGGGACAGGGGGCTACGAGCAGTACTTC
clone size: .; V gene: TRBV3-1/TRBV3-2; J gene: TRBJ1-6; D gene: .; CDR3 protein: CASSQGERSPLHF; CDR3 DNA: TGTGCCAGCAGCCAAGGAGAGCGATCACCCCTCCACTTT
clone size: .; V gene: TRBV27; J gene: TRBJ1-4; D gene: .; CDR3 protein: CASSSTAATNEKLFF; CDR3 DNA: TGTGCCAGCAGTTCTACGGCTGCAACTAATGAAAAACTGTTTTTT
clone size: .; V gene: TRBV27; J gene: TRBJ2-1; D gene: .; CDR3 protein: CASSLEGNEQFF; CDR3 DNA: TGTGCCAGCAGCTTGGAGGGCAATGAGCAGTTCTTC
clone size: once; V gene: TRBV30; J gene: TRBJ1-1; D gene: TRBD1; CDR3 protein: CAWSVATGIEAFF; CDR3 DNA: TGTGCCTGGAGTGTAGCGACAGGGATTGAAGCTTTCTTT
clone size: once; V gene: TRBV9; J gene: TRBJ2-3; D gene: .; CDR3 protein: CASTPFTDTQYF; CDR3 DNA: TGTGCCTCTACCCCTTTCACAGATACGCAGTATTTT
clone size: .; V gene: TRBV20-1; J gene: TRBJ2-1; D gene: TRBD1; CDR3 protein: CSASSRGLANEQFF; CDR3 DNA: TGCAGTGCCAGTTCCAGGGGGCTGGCCAATGAGCAGTTCTTC
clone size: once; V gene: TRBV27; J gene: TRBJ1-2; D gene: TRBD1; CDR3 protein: CASSLDRFKGYYTF; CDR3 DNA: TGTGCCAGCAGTTTGGACAGGTTTAAGGGATACTACACCTTC
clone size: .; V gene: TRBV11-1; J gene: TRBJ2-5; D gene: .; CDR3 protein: CASSSLGETQYF; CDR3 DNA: TGTGCCAGCAGCTCCTTGGGGGAGACCCAGTACTTC
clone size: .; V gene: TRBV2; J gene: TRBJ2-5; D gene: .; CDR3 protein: CASSRGSGVGDQYF; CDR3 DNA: TGTGCCAGCAGTAGGGGCAGTGGGGTCGGGGACCAGTACTTC
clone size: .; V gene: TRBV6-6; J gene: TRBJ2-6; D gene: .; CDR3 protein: CASSLTGLASGANVLTF; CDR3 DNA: TGTGCCAGCAGTCTCACGGGACTCGCGTCTGGGGCCAACGTCCTGACTTTC
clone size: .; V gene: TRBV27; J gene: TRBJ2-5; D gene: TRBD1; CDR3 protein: CASRTGVPETQYF; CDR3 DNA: TGTGCCAGCAGAACAGGGGTTCCAGAGACCCAGTACTTC
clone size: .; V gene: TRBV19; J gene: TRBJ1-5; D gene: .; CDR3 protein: CASSILSSNQPQHF; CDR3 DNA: TGTGCCAGTAGTATCCTTAGTAGCAATCAGCCCCAGCATTTT
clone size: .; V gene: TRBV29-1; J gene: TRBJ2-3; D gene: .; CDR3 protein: CSGSRGTADTQYF; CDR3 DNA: TGCAGCGGATCCAGAGGGACTGCGGATACGCAGTATTTT
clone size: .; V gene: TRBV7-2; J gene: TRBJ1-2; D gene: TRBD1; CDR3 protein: CASSRRQGNYGYTF; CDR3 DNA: TGTGCCAGCAGCCGCAGACAGGGAAACTATGGCTACACCTTC
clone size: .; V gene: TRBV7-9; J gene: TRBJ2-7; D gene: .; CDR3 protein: CASSHLLYEQYF; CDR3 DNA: TGTGCCAGCAGCCATTTACTATACGAGCAGTACTTC
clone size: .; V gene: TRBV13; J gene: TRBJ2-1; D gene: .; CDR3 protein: CASSARATYNEQFF; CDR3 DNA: TGTGCCAGCAGCGCCCGGGCTACCTACAATGAGCAGTTCTTC
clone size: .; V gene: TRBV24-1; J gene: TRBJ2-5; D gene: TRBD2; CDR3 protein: CATSDPWEGRGETQYF; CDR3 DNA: TGTGCCACCAGTGACCCCTGGGAGGGGCGTGGGGAGACCCAGTACTTC
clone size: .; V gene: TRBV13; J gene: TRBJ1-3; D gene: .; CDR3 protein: CASSFRLTGAGNTIYF; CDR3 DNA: TGTGCCAGCAGCTTCCGCCTGACAGGCGCCGGAAACACCATATATTTT
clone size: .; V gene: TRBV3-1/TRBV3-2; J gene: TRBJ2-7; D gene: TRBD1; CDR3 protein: CASSPTGVAYEQYF; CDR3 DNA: TGTGCCAGCAGCCCAACAGGGGTGGCCTACGAGCAGTACTTC
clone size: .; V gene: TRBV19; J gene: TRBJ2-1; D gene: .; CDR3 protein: CASSPGPPGNEQFF; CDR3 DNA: TGTGCCAGTAGTCCAGGACCGCCTGGCAATGAGCAGTTCTTC
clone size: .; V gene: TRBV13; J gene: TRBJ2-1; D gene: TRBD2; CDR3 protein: CASSFFWSSGLYNEQFF; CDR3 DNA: TGTGCCAGCAGCTTTTTTTGGTCTAGCGGATTATACAATGAGCAGTTCTTC
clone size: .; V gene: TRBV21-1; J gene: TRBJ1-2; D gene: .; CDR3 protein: CASSKGHYGYTF; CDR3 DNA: TGTGCCAGCAGCAAAGGTCACTATGGCTACACCTTC
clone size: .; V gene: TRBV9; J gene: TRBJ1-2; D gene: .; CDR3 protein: CASSVGNYGYTF; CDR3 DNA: TGTGCCAGCAGCGTAGGAAACTATGGCTACACCTTC
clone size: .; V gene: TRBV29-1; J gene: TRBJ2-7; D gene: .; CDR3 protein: CSVGRGSQFGYEQYF; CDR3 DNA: TGCAGCGTTGGTAGGGGTTCGCAATTTGGCTACGAGCAGTACTTC
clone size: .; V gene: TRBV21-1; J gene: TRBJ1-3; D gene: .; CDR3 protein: CASSSRTLSGNTIYF; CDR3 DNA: TGTGCCAGCAGCAGCAGGACACTCTCTGGAAACACCATATATTTT
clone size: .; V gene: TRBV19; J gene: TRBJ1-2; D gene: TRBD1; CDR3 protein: CASSPTGRGYTF; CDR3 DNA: TGTGCCAGTAGTCCGACAGGGAGGGGCTACACCTTC
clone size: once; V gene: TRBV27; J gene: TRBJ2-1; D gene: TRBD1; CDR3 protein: CASSYIDRGVYNEQFF; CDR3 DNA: TGTGCCAGCAGTTATATTGACAGGGGGGTCTACAATGAGCAGTTCTTC
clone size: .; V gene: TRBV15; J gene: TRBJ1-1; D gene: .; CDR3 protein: CATSRVGGVDMNTEAFF; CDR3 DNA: TGTGCCACCAGCAGAGTGGGGGGAGTGGACATGAACACTGAAGCTTTCTTT
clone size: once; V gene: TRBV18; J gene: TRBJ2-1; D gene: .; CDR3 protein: CASSPSGGVYNEQFF; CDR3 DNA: TGTGCCAGCTCACCTTCGGGGGGCGTATACAATGAGCAGTTCTTC
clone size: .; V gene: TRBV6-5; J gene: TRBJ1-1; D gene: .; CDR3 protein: CASGGVNTEAFF; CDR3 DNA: TGTGCCAGCGGGGGTGTGAACACTGAAGCTTTCTTT
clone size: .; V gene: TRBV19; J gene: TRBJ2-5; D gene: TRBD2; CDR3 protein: CASSASGLAGKETQYF; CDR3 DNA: TGTGCCAGTAGTGCATCCGGGCTAGCGGGCAAAGAGACCCAGTACTTC
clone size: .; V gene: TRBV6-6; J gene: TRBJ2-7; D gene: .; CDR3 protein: CASKPADSSYEQYF; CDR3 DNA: TGTGCCAGCAAGCCGGCCGACAGCTCCTACGAGCAGTACTTC
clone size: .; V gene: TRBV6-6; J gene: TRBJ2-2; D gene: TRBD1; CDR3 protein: CASSPTGQGYTGELFF; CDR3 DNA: TGTGCCAGCAGTCCAACGGGACAGGGCTATACCGGGGAGCTGTTTTTT
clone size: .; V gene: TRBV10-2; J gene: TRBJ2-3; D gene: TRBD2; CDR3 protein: CASRLAGDGDTQYF; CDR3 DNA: TGCGCCAGCAGACTAGCGGGAGACGGAGATACGCAGTATTTT